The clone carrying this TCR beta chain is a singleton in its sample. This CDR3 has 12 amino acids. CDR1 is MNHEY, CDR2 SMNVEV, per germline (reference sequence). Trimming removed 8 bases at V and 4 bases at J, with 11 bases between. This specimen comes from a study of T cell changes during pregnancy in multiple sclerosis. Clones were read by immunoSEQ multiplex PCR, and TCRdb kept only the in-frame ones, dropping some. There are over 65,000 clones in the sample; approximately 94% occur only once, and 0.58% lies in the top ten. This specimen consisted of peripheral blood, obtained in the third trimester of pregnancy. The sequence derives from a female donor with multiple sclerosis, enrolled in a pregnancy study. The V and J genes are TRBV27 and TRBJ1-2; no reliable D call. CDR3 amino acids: CASLGEPYGYTF. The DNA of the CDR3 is TGTGCCAGCCTCGGGGAGCCCTATGGCTACACCTTC.